These T cell receptor beta chains were read from a single sample in a study of CD8 T cells in ankylosing spondylitis. A single record per CDR3 protein comes from TCRdb applying MiXCR to the 5' RACE reads. The sample carries hundreds of thousands of distinct CDR3 sequences, about a sixth recorded once. Sequenced material: blood, either unsorted or a sorted T cell fraction (not recorded which). The receptors were gathered from a male donor with ankylosing spondylitis. CDR3s include the opening cysteine and the closing phenylalanine or tryptophan. Clone size, where shown, is once, few, many, or a class for clones that have expanded.

>-|TRBV12-3/TRBV12-4|16
CASSLAGTGGNTEAFF
>-|TRBV20-1|14
CSASREVLTDTQYF
>few|TRBV28|14
CASSTRDTFYEQYF
>few|TRBV25-1|15
CASKQGPSGANVLTF
>-|TRBV19|14
CASTHLRSNTEAFF
>few|TRBV4-3|15
CASSQETRGKNEQFF
>-|TRBV20-1|14
CSARDPGGYETQYF
>few|TRBV30|12
CAWKEGAGGYTF
>many|TRBV5-4|13
CASSFGNSYEQYF
>-|TRBV2|15
CASSGDYGKADTQYF
>many|TRBV20-1|15
CSARPTTNSGNTIYF
>-|TRBV4-1|15
CASSQEGGTNEKLFF
>-|TRBV5-5|16
CASSPLAGTGFHEQYF
>few|TRBV20-1|16
CSARRTGAPRTDTQYF
>-|TRBV12-3/TRBV12-4|14
CASSFLTEVHEQYF
>few|TRBV5-6|18
CASSHKPDRSLGLADRGF
>many|TRBV20-1|16
CSARPLDRADVDGYTF
>-|TRBV5-1|17
CASSWESLGQSSYEQYF
>-|TRBV7-9|13
CASSVKVNTEAFF
>-|TRBV5-1|15
CASSLRTGDTGELFF
>-|TRBV9|16
CASSVGGAGGTDTQYF
>-|TRBV28|14
CASRQTGVGEKLFF
>-|TRBV3-1|15
CASSPGQATNYGYTF
>few|TRBV10-1|13
CASSESTAATQYF
>many|TRBV7-2|16
CASSLVSLGAAQPQHF
>-|TRBV6-1|14
CASTPYEGGYGYTF
>-|TRBV27|15
CATRKSGRGNEKLFF
>many|TRBV5-1|13
CASSRDGAYEQYF
>few|TRBV12-3/TRBV12-4|10
CATHTGELFF
>-|TRBV2|12
CASSELGYEQYF
>-|TRBV10-2|12
CASSVVGDTQYF
>few|TRBV18|15
CASSPQGQESYEQYF
>-|TRBV20-1|13
CSARPAGSYGYTF
>-|TRBV5-1|16
CASSTGTSGTTDTQYF
>few|TRBV7-2|14
CASQFQRGRTEAFF
>few|TRBV3-1|12
CATDSHENIQYF
>-|TRBV4-2|16
CASSQAGGFMNTEAFF
>-|TRBV6-1|14
CASSESRDYYGYTF
>-|TRBV7-9|12
CASSTTYNEQFF
>-|TRBV7-9|14
CASSLKGQGYEQYF
>few|TRBV6-5|14
CASSSAGATGELFF
>few|TRBV9|15
CASSAATVSNSPLHF
>-|TRBV6-5|15
CASSYGRGANSPLHF
>-|TRBV20-1|15
CSARDPSQGADTQYF
>-|TRBV4-1|18
CASSQGSRDRGRGQPQHF
>-|TRBV20-1|15
CSADRGTEKNTEAFF
>-|TRBV20-1|16
CSARGERGGDNEKLFF
>few|TRBV3-1|15
CASSPPLATPYEQYF
>-|TRBV6-1|15
CASSETGLAVSEQYF
>few|TRBV6-1|15
CASSEAGTGSRGYTF
>few|TRBV7-2|16
CASSLNLAGDGQPQHF
>-|TRBV25-1|14
CASSESGGPSKLFF
>many|TRBV7-9|15
CASSIPGTSNNEQFF
>few|TRBV20-1|12
CSATGNQETQYF
>few|TRBV6-5|16
CASSYSGGQAYYEQYF